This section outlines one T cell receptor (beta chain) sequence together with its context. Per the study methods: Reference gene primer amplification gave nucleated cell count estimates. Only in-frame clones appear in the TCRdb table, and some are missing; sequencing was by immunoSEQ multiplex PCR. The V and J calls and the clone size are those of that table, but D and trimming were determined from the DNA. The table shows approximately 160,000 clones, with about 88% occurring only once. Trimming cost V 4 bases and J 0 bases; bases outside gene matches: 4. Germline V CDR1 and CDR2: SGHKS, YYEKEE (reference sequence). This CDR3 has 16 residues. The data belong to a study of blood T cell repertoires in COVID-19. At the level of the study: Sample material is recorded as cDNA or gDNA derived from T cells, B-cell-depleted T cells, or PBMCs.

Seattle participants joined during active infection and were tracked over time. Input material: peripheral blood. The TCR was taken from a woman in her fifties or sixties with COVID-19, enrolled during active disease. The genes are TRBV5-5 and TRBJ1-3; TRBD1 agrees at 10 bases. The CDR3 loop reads CASSKGDRGSGNTIYF. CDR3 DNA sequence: TGTGCCAGCAGCAAGGGGGACAGGGGCTCTGGAAACACCATATATTTT. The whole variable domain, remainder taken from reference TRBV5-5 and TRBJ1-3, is DAGVTQSPTHLIKTRGQQVTLRCSPISGHKSVSWYQQVLGQGPQFIFQYYEKEERGRGNFPDRFSARQFPNYSSELNVNALLLGDSALYLCASSKGDRGSGNTIYFGEGSWLTVV.